A selection of T cell receptor beta chains follows, all from one sample in a study of human T cells and chemical hapten exposure. TCRdb ran MiXCR on the RACE reads and lists one entry per CDR3 protein. Found here are a few hundred thousand distinct CDR3 sequences, approximately 5.8% of them singletons; the top ten hold around 8.8%. This specimen was whole blood, taken in connection with sensitization to the hapten diphenylcyclopropenone (DPC). The receptors stem from a woman younger than 35 with alopecia areata. Some clones in this sample may be carry-over from other donors' samples. Each CDR3 is given with its conserved first and last residue. D genes are given only for firm matches. Expanded clones are given a class, and other clones once, few, many or no size at all.

size: few
D: .
J: TRBJ2-3
V: TRBV5-6
DNA: TGTGCCAGCAGCTTGTTTCGGACCGGCACAGATACGCAGTATTTT
CDR3: CASSLFRTGTDTQYF

size: .
D: .
J: TRBJ1-1
V: TRBV4-1
DNA: TGCGCCAGCAGCCAAGAAGTAGTTAAACAGGGTGGCACTGAAGCTTTCTTT
CDR3: CASSQEVVKQGGTEAFF

size: few
D: .
J: TRBJ1-1
V: TRBV9
DNA: TGTGCCAGCAGCGCCGGGCCTCAGGTCCCCGTAGCTTTCTTT
CDR3: CASSAGPQVPVAFF

size: .
D: .
J: TRBJ2-4
V: TRBV19
DNA: TGTGCCAGTAGTATCGACGGGATATACCCCCTGACCAAAAACATTCAGTACTTC
CDR3: CASSIDGIYPLTKNIQYF

size: many
D: .
J: TRBJ2-6
V: TRBV7-3
DNA: TGTGCCAGCAGCTTTGAAGCCTCTGGGGCCAACGTCCTGACTTTC
CDR3: CASSFEASGANVLTF

size: .
D: .
J: TRBJ2-7
V: TRBV25-1
DNA: TGTGCCAGCAGCCATCGTTCCGAATACGAGCAGTACTTC
CDR3: CASSHRSEYEQYF

size: few
D: .
J: TRBJ2-3
V: TRBV18
DNA: TGTGCCAGCTCACCCGCCTTTTCCACAGATACGCAGTATTTT
CDR3: CASSPAFSTDTQYF

size: .
D: .
J: TRBJ1-1
V: TRBV7-2
DNA: TGTGCCAGCAGCTTGGATGGGTGGGGCACTGAAGCTTTCTTT
CDR3: CASSLDGWGTEAFF

size: .
D: .
J: TRBJ2-3
V: TRBV6-5
DNA: TGTGCCAGCGGGTCTTCAGGATACACAGATACGCAGTATTTT
CDR3: CASGSSGYTDTQYF

size: few
D: TRBD1
J: TRBJ1-4
V: TRBV6-5
DNA: TGTGCCAGCAGTTACTTTCCAGGGGGGATCGAAAAACTGTTTTTT
CDR3: CASSYFPGGIEKLFF

size: many
D: .
J: TRBJ2-3
V: TRBV7-6
DNA: TGTGCCAGCAGCTCTACCGGGGTCACAGATACGCAGTATTTT
CDR3: CASSSTGVTDTQYF

size: .
D: .
J: TRBJ1-5
V: TRBV28
DNA: TGTGCCTGCAGTTCCGTTATTCAGCCCCAGCATTTT
CDR3: CACSSVIQPQHF

size: few
D: .
J: TRBJ2-7
V: TRBV20-1
DNA: TGCAGTGCTACTACTGTCGGGGGCAATCCCTACGAGCAGTACTTC
CDR3: CSATTVGGNPYEQYF

size: .
D: TRBD2
J: TRBJ2-3
V: TRBV29-1
DNA: TGCAGCGTTCAAAAGGTCAGCGGGGGGATTACAGATACGCAGTATTTT
CDR3: CSVQKVSGGITDTQYF

size: .
D: .
J: TRBJ2-7
V: TRBV4-3
DNA: TGCGCCAGCAGCCAAGAGTCCAGGGGCGCCTACGAGCAGTACTTC
CDR3: CASSQESRGAYEQYF

size: many
D: .
J: TRBJ2-7
V: TRBV9
DNA: TGTGCCAGCAGCGTCGGGCAGGGAATCGGGGACGAGCAGTACTTC
CDR3: CASSVGQGIGDEQYF

size: .
D: .
J: TRBJ1-1
V: TRBV6-5
DNA: TGTGCCAGCAGTTACTCCCTAAGGGCTTTCTTT
CDR3: CASSYSLRAFF

size: .
D: .
J: TRBJ1-1
V: TRBV7-2
DNA: TGTGCCAGCAACCCGGTGGGGGGTAGTGAAGCTTTCTTT
CDR3: CASNPVGGSEAFF

size: few
D: .
J: TRBJ1-4
V: TRBV5-1
DNA: TGCGCCAGCAGCGGACCGGGTTCAACTAATGAAAAACTGTTTTTT
CDR3: CASSGPGSTNEKLFF

size: .
D: .
J: TRBJ2-1
V: TRBV11-2
DNA: TGTGCCAGCAGCTCAAGTCACCGCCACAATGAGCAGTTCTTC
CDR3: CASSSSHRHNEQFF

size: many
D: .
J: TRBJ1-6
V: TRBV5-6
DNA: TGTGCCAGCAGCTTGAACAGGGAAGGGTCACCCCTCCACTTT
CDR3: CASSLNREGSPLHF

size: .
D: TRBD2
J: TRBJ2-1
V: TRBV7-2
DNA: TGTGCCAGCAGCTTAGTCTCGACTAGCGAGCAGTTCTTC
CDR3: CASSLVSTSEQFF